What follows are 24 T cell receptor beta chains derived from one specimen sequenced in a study of blood T cell repertoires in COVID-19. Sequencing was performed with immunoSEQ multiplex PCR; in TCRdb, only in-frame clones are kept and a portion is missing. Among 5,000 to 6,000 clones listed, approximately 87% were seen once. Input material: peripheral blood. Every receptor here comes from a man in his sixties with acute or convalescent COVID-19.

The chain joins TRBV7-2 to TRBJ1-1; D is perhaps TRBD1 (5 bases). Per the germline V gene, CDR1 is SGHTA and CDR2 is FQGNSA. V was trimmed by 1 base and J by 5 bases, leaving 11 bases between them. The CDR3 is made up of 14 amino acids. CDR3 protein: CASSLVGRGTEAFF. The CDR3 DNA follows: TGTGCCAGCAGCTTAGTCGGCCGGGGGACTGAAGCTTTCTTT.

The rearrangement links TRBV7-2 to TRBJ2-7; D might be TRBD2 (6 bases). This CDR3 region has 14 residues. Germline V CDR1 and CDR2: SGHTA, FQGNSA. V dropped 3 bases and J dropped 2 bases, with 11 bases sitting between them. The CDR3 DNA follows: TGTGCCAGCAGCTTCTCCGGGAGCCCCTACGAGCAGTACTTC. Residues: CASSFSGSPYEQYF.

The V call is TRBV5-1, the J call TRBJ2-6; no clear D gene. Germline-derived CDR1 and CDR2 are SGHRS and YFSETQ. The CDR3 runs 15 residues. Trimming pared 1 base from V and 4 bases from J, leaving 9 bases between. CDR3 DNA sequence: TGCGCCAGCAGCTTGCCCGTCGAGGGGGCCAACGTCCTGACTTTC. Residues: CASSLPVEGANVLTF.

V is TRBV7-2 and J is TRBJ1-4, with D tentatively TRBD1 (5 bases). Germline lookup yields CDR1 SGHTA and CDR2 FQGNSA. This CDR3 has 15 amino acids. Trimming shortened V by 4 bases and J by 3 bases, and 12 bases separated the two germline ends. The CDR3 DNA sequence: TGTGCCAGCAGCTCCCAGGGTGTGCCTAATGAAAAACTGTTTTTT. It encodes CASSSQGVPNEKLFF.

This chain connects TRBV3-1 (or the pseudogene TRBV3-2) to TRBJ1-1; 8 bases line up with TRBD1. The CDR3 is 15 residues long. The germline gives CDR1 LGHDT, CDR2 YNNKEL (reference sequence). Losses at the gene ends were 1 base for V and 3 bases for J; bases not matched to a gene: 4. CDR3 in amino acids: CASSQVQDRDTEAFF. The CDR3 DNA reads as TGTGCCAGCAGCCAAGTTCAGGACAGGGACACTGAAGCTTTCTTT.

V is TRBV2 and J is TRBJ2-1, with 8 bases that match TRBD1. Trimming cost V 7 bases and J 1 base; bases outside gene matches: 9. The CDR3 length is 16 residues. The germline V gene encodes CDR1 SNHLY and CDR2 FYNNEI. DNA of the CDR3: TGTGCCAGCAAGCCGGACAGGGTGGGGTCCTACAATGAGCAGTTCTTC. Translating it yields CASKPDRVGSYNEQFF.

V gene TRBV4-1 combines with J gene TRBJ1-5, with TRBD1 matching over 10 bases. Germline assignment: CDR1 MGHRA and CDR2 YSYEKL. J was trimmed by 4 bases and V by 4 bases; bases with no gene match: 10. This CDR3 comprises 17 residues. The CDR3 loop reads CASSPSPGQGRNQPQHF. The CDR3, as DNA: TGCGCCAGCAGCCCAAGTCCGGGACAGGGGAGGAATCAGCCCCAGCATTTT.

The CDR3 DNA is TGTGCCAGCTCCAGGGATGGGGGAGGTCAGCCCCAGCATTTT. Its translation: CASSRDGGGQPQHF. This chain connects TRBV6-5 to TRBJ1-5; TRBD1 is a possible D gene (5 bases). Between the trimmed V and J ends, which lost 8 bases and 6 bases, there was a span of 17 bases. This CDR3 region has 14 residues. In germline, CDR1 is MNHEY, CDR2 SVGAGI.

This chain joins TRBV28 and TRBJ1-2, with 7 bases fitting TRBD1. The CDR3 runs 13 residues. V lost 6 bases and J lost 8; bases outside the gene matches: 9. CDR1 is MDHEN, CDR2 SYDVKM, per germline. In DNA, the CDR3 is TGTGCCAGCAGCCAGGGGGATCTAAGAGGCTACACCTTC. Its protein is CASSQGDLRGYTF.

This chain connects TRBV15 to TRBJ2-7, with no clear D. Trimming removed 1 base from V and 1 base from J, with 8 bases in between. CDR3 length: 14 residues. Germline V gene lookup returns CDR1 LNHNV and CDR2 YYDKDF (reference sequence). CDR3: CATSRVARSYEQYV. The CDR3 DNA reads as TGTGCCACCAGCAGAGTGGCCAGATCCTACGAGCAGTACGTC.

The CDR3 DNA reads as TGTGCCAGCAGACCGGGACAGGGGGCTCGGGGCTACACCTTC. Translating gives CASRPGQGARGYTF. V usage is TRBV6-5 and J usage is TRBJ1-2, with TRBD1 matching over 12 bases. The V gene's germline CDR1 is MNHEY and CDR2 SVGAGI. The CDR3 extends over 14 amino acids. J was trimmed by 8 bases and V by 6 bases; bases with no gene match: 7.

The CDR3 region is CASRPPGRRGTEAFF. CDR3 nucleotides: TGTGCCAGCAGGCCCCCGGGGAGGCGAGGCACTGAAGCTTTCTTT. The V gene is TRBV27, the J gene TRBJ1-1; D remains unclear. The ends were cut back, 6 bases at V and 4 bases at J, with 18 bases in the middle. CDR3 length: 15 residues. CDR1 is MNHEY, CDR2 SMNVEV, per germline (reference sequence).

The chain recombines TRBV14 with TRBJ2-5; 8 bases fit TRBD2. Losses at the gene ends were 4 bases for V and 5 bases for J; bases not matched to a gene: 3. From germline, CDR1 is SGHDN and CDR2 FVKESK. The CDR3 length is 13 residues. CDR3: CASSRRGVETQYF. The CDR3 region has the DNA TGTGCCAGCAGCCGGCGGGGGGTCGAGACCCAGTACTTC.

The chain links TRBV10-3 to TRBJ2-3; tentative D call: TRBD2 (6 bases). Trimming left V 2 bases short and J 2 bases short, with 17 bases between. Germline V gene sequence: CDR1 ENHRY, CDR2 SYGVKD. This CDR3 comprises 17 residues. CDR3 coding DNA: TGTGCCATCAGTGAGAGAGAGGCGGGGCGATACACAGATACGCAGTATTTT. This sequence encodes CAISEREAGRYTDTQYF.

The chain recombines TRBV6-2 or TRBV6-3 with TRBJ2-7; the match to TRBD2 covers 8 bases. Losses at the gene ends were 5 bases for V and 3 bases for J; bases not matched to a gene: 6. This CDR3 spans 14 amino acids. Germline CDR1 is MNHEY and CDR2 is SVGEGT. CDR3 amino acids: CASSTIGTSYEQYF. DNA for the CDR3: TGTGCCAGCAGTACCATTGGGACTAGCTACGAGCAGTACTTC.

The chain carries TRBV6-2 or TRBV6-3 and TRBJ1-5, with 10 bases lining up with TRBD1. J gave up 6 bases and V 2 bases, and 13 bases lay outside the gene matches. The CDR3 consists of 18 residues. Germline V lookup: CDR1 MNHEY, CDR2 SVGEGT. In DNA form, the CDR3 reads TGTGCCAGCAGTTACCGGACAGGGGGGCCGCGGGAAAGTCAGCCCCAGCATTTT. Its translation is CASSYRTGGPRESQPQHF.

The rearrangement joins TRBV10-2 to TRBJ2-1; 8 bases line up with TRBD1. Germline CDR1 is WSHSY and CDR2 is SAAADI. The CDR3 is 14 amino acids. V lost 6 bases, J lost 6 bases, and 7 bases stayed unmatched. The CDR3 sequence is CASRGTGLGNEQFF. The DNA for the CDR3 is TGCGCCAGCAGAGGGACAGGCCTAGGCAATGAGCAGTTCTTC.

The chain employs TRBV6-5 and TRBJ2-1, with D tentatively TRBD1 (6 bases). Trimming cost V 5 bases and J 9 bases, with 20 bases left between them. Germline V gene data show CDR1 as MNHEY and CDR2 as SVGAGI. The CDR3 length is 15 residues. The CDR3: CASSPPRGQFAEQFF. In DNA, the CDR3 is TGTGCCAGCAGTCCTCCCCGAGGACAGTTTGCTGAGCAGTTCTTC.

The chain uses TRBV5-6 and TRBJ1-5, with 7 bases that match TRBD1. The CDR3 contains 14 residues. Per germline, CDR1 SGHDT and CDR2 YYEEEE. J gave up 6 bases and V 1 base, and 4 bases lay outside the gene matches. Here the CDR3 DNA reads TGTGCCAGCAGCTTGCAAGGGGGCGTTCAGCCCCAGCATTTT. Amino acids: CASSLQGGVQPQHF.

CDR3 sequence reads: CASSSRMRGGLFF. CDR3 nucleotides: TGTGCCAGCAGTTCCCGCATGAGGGGGGGGCTGTTTTTT. The rearrangement links TRBV6-5 to TRBJ1-4, with D tentatively TRBD1 (6 bases). Per the germline V gene, CDR1 is MNHEY and CDR2 is SVGAGI. The CDR3 sequence is 13 residues long. Trimming stripped 4 bases from V and 14 bases from J, with 17 bases between.

This rearrangement joins TRBV28 to TRBJ2-7; the D gene is possibly TRBD1 (6 bases). Per the germline V gene, CDR1 is MDHEN and CDR2 is SYDVKM. The CDR3 loop spans 14 amino acids. V was pared by 8 bases and J by 4 bases, with 18 bases between. For the CDR3, the DNA is TGTGCCAGCCCTTCCCTGGGACACCGATACGAGCAGTACGTC. The encoded protein is CASPSLGHRYEQYV.

The chain is built from TRBV2 and TRBJ1-1, with D possibly being TRBD1 (5 bases). Germline assignment: CDR1 SNHLY and CDR2 FYNNEI. The CDR3 runs to 14 residues. V lost 6 bases to trimming and J lost 1 base, with 12 bases between them. The CDR3 DNA reads TGTGCCAGCAGGTCGGGACTGAGGAACACTGAAGCTTTCTTT. Encoded protein: CASRSGLRNTEAFF. The variable domain in full, with the rest retrieved from reference TRBV2 and TRBJ1-1, is EPEVTQTPSHQVTQMGQEVILRCVPISNHLYFYWYRQILGQKVEFLVSFYNNEISEKSEIFDDQFSVERPDGSNFTLKIRSTKLEDSAMYFCASRSGLRNTEAFFGQGTRLTVV.

The V gene is TRBV5-1, the J gene TRBJ1-5, with no clear D. This CDR3 has 15 residues. Germline V gives CDR1 SGHRS, CDR2 YFSETQ. V was clipped by 0 bases and J by 4 bases, with 11 bases between them. The CDR3 DNA is TGCGCCAGCAGCTTGGCGGGGATGGGGAATCAGCCCCAGCATTTT. Translation: CASSLAGMGNQPQHF.

This chain connects TRBV5-8 to TRBJ1-1; D remains ambiguous. With 2 bases removed from V and 5 bases from J, the gap between germline ends came to 22 bases. CDR1 is SGHTS and CDR2 is YDEGEE in the germline V gene. This CDR3 region has 17 residues. This chain's CDR3 is CASSFVKETRTRTEAFF. CDR3 DNA sequence: TGTGCCAGCAGCTTCGTGAAAGAAACCCGAACGAGGACTGAAGCTTTCTTT.